This T cell receptor beta chain was sequenced in a study of T cell responses to AZD1222 COVID-19 vaccine. Regarding the study as a whole: Only 6 or 7 AZD1222 recipients tested seropositive at baseline. White British ancestry dominated among donors, who included more females, and clonal diversity was possibly underestimated. Repertoire sampling happened only post peak T cell response. Spike-specific TCR breadth and depth went up after people got two AZD1222 doses.

Data came from immunoSEQ multiplex PCR; TCRdb stores just in-frame clones and leaves some out. The sample contains over 110,000 clones, 85% to 95% of which appear only once. This clone was observed a handful of times. Its antigen remains unknown. This TCR was sampled from an adult in good health. Source: peripheral blood, taken on day 0 of AZD1222 vaccination.

CDR3 residues: CASSQGTRGATNEKLFF. The CDR3 DNA reads TGCGCCAGCAGCCAAGGGACTCGAGGCGCAACTAATGAAAAACTGTTTTTT. The chain is built from TRBV4-3 and TRBJ1-4; D gene uncertain. The length of the CDR3 is 17 residues. Per the germline V gene, CDR1 is LGHNA and CDR2 is YSLEER. V was clipped by 1 base and J by 0 bases, with 12 bases between them.